This T cell receptor beta chain derives from a study of T-cell memory formation after mild COVID-19. The CDR3 consists of 16 residues. Germline V gene data show CDR1 as SGHRS and CDR2 as YFSETQ. The ends were cut back, 4 bases at V and 0 bases at J, with 16 bases in the middle. After 5'RACE with constant-segment primers, TCR alpha and TCR beta cDNA libraries carrying sample barcodes and UMIs were obtained. Via MiXCR, TCRdb re-called the 5' RACE reads, giving one row per CDR3 protein. This sample yields a few hundred thousand distinct CDR3 sequences, of which about 20% are seen a single time; 8.4% belongs to the top ten.

Source material: PBMCs or a T cell subset sorted from them (not recorded which). The clonotype comes from an adult woman who had mild COVID-19 (a few samples of this study predate the infection). Cell type and time point are not known. The chain is built from TRBV5-1 and TRBJ1-1, with TRBD1 as a possible D gene (6 bases). CDR3 sequence: CASSVGQISMNTEAFF. The CDR3 DNA reads as TGCGCCAGCAGCGTTGGACAGATCTCAATGAACACTGAAGCTTTCTTT. The full variable domain, completed using reference TRBV5-1 and TRBJ1-1, is KAGVTQTPRYLIKTRGQQVTLSCSPISGHRSVSWYQQTPGQGLQFLFEYFSETQRNKGNFPGRFSGRQFSNSRSEMNVSTLELGDSALYLCASSVGQISMNTEAFFGQGTRLTVV.